Presented here are 31 T cell receptor beta chains from one specimen sequenced in a study of blood T cell repertoires in COVID-19. Profiled with immunoSEQ multiplex PCR; TCRdb holds only in-frame clones, not every one. The sample has roughly 260,000 clones; 88% are singletons. The sequenced sample was peripheral blood. These receptors were obtained from a man in his sixties who had recovered from COVID-19.

This chain joins TRBV7-2 and TRBJ1-5; TRBD1 aligns across 9 bases. V gave up 5 bases and J gave up 1 base; unmatched junction bases: 3. This CDR3 comprises 15 residues. Germline V gene lookup returns CDR1 SGHTA and CDR2 FQGNSA. In DNA, the CDR3 is TGTGCCAGCAGCACCACAGGGGGCAGCAATCAGCCCCAGCATTTT. It codes for CASSTTGGSNQPQHF.

V is TRBV24-1 and J is TRBJ2-2; D perhaps matches TRBD1 (5 bases). The CDR3 loop spans 12 amino acids. The V and J ends lost 6 bases and 7 bases respectively, with 8 bases between them. Germline lookup yields CDR1 KGHDR and CDR2 SFDVKD. The CDR3 reads CATSKGFGELFF. CDR3 DNA sequence: TGTGCCACCAGTAAGGGGTTCGGGGAGCTGTTTTTT.

Here the CDR3 reads CASRVPRQGDPGELFF. CDR3 coding DNA: TGTGCCAGCAGGGTGCCCCGACAGGGAGATCCCGGGGAGCTGTTTTTT. This chain joins TRBV7-7 and TRBJ2-2, with TRBD1 identical over 7 bases. The junction had 13 bases not matched to a gene; V was cut back by 6 bases and J by 6 bases. The germline V gene has CDR1 SSHAT and CDR2 FNYEAQ (reference sequence). The CDR3 is 16 residues long.

The chain links TRBV27 to TRBJ2-7, with 7 bases lining up with TRBD2. Germline V gene data show CDR1 as MNHEY and CDR2 as SMNVEV (reference sequence). The CDR3 extends over 15 amino acids. Trimming removed 5 bases from V and 7 bases from J; junction bases left unmatched: 14. The CDR3 reads CASSGGGKLLREQYF. CDR3 bases: TGTGCCAGCAGTGGGGGGGGGAAGTTATTGCGGGAGCAGTACTTC.

The rearrangement joins TRBV5-1 to TRBJ2-7; TRBD1 matches at 8 bases. Germline CDR1 reads SGHRS; CDR2 reads YFSETQ. Trimming removed 4 bases from V and 7 bases from J; junction bases left unmatched: 7. The CDR3 is made up of 13 amino acids. The CDR3 bases are TGCGCCAGCAGCCTCCGGACAGGGTGGGAGCAGTACTTC. Its protein is CASSLRTGWEQYF.

The chain has TRBV24-1 and TRBJ1-2; 7 nucleotides agree with TRBD1. The CDR3 spans 14 residues. Trimming at V came to 4 bases and at J to 4 bases, leaving 5 bases not matched to a gene. Germline V gene lookup returns CDR1 KGHDR and CDR2 SFDVKD. The CDR3: CATSDRGQIYGYTF. Here the CDR3 DNA reads TGTGCCACCAGTGACCGGGGACAGATCTATGGCTACACCTTC.

The V and J genes are TRBV6-5 and TRBJ1-1; 8 nucleotides agree with TRBD1. The CDR3 contains 15 residues. Germline lookup yields CDR1 MNHEY and CDR2 SVGAGI. V lost 8 bases to trimming and J lost 0 bases; unmatched junction nucleotides: 8. The CDR3 DNA reads as TGTGCCAGCTCCCTGGGACAGGCAATGAACACTGAAGCTTTCTTT. Translation gives CASSLGQAMNTEAFF.

The chain links TRBV5-8 to TRBJ2-5, with 13 positions matching TRBD2. Germline loops: CDR1 SGHTS, CDR2 YDEGEE. The CDR3 length is 17 residues. The junction had 8 bases not matched to a gene; V was cut back by 1 base and J by 5 bases. The DNA of the CDR3 is TGTGCCAGCAGCTTGAGACTAGCGGGGGGTGCATCGGAGACCCAGTACTTC. Protein: CASSLRLAGGASETQYF.

The gene calls are TRBV11-2 and TRBJ2-7; D possibly corresponds to TRBD1 (6 bases). The CDR3 is 15 residues long. The germline CDR1 and CDR2 sequences are SGHAT and FQNNGV. V was pared by 2 bases and J by 4 bases, with 15 bases between. In nucleotides, the CDR3 is TGTGCCAGCAGCTTAATCCGTGACAGGTTGTACGAGCAGTACTTC. Protein product: CASSLIRDRLYEQYF.

V gene TRBV6-1 combines with J gene TRBJ2-4; 8 nucleotides align to TRBD1. There are 18 residues in the CDR3. V was clipped by 0 bases and J by 5 bases; unmatched bases: 12. The V gene's germline CDR1 is MNHNS and CDR2 SASEGT. CDR3 coding DNA: TGTGCCAGCAGTGAAGCGCTTGGCAGGGGGCTCGCCCAAAACATTCAGTACTTC. It is translated as CASSEALGRGLAQNIQYF.

The chain carries TRBV7-9 and TRBJ1-4; possibly TRBD1 for D (5 bases). The V gene's germline CDR1 is SEHNR and CDR2 FQNEAQ (reference sequence). Trimming took 2 bases from V and 5 from J, leaving 12 bases between them. This CDR3 contains 15 residues. The CDR3 DNA reads as TGTGCCAGCAGCTTAATTACAGGCGCGAATGAAAAACTGTTTTTT. Translated: CASSLITGANEKLFF.

This chain connects TRBV2 to TRBJ1-4, with a weak D call TRBD1 (6 bases). Germline V CDR1 and CDR2: SNHLY, FYNNEI. With 5 bases removed from V and 0 bases from J, the gap between germline ends came to 19 bases. The CDR3 length is 18 residues. The CDR3 DNA reads as TGTGCCAGCAGTCCAGGGAGGGGGAGGGGGACAACTAATGAAAAACTGTTTTTT. Translated: CASSPGRGRGTTNEKLFF.

CDR3 DNA sequence: TGTGCCAGTATGGCCAATAACTATGGCTACACCTTC. Translation gives CASMANNYGYTF. The genes are TRBV19 and TRBJ1-2; D ambiguous. Trimming pared 7 bases from V and 1 base from J, leaving 7 bases between. The CDR3 covers 12 residues. The germline V gene has CDR1 LNHDA and CDR2 SQIVND (reference sequence).

The chain uses TRBV6-6 and TRBJ1-1; TRBD1 matches 8 bases. With V trimmed by 2 bases and J by 5 bases, 7 bases remained unmatched. CDR1 is MNHNY, CDR2 SVGAGI, per germline (reference sequence). The CDR3 totals 15 residues. For the CDR3, the DNA is TGTGCCAGCAGTTACGTGACAGGGGAGGAGACTGAAGCTTTCTTT. It is translated as CASSYVTGEETEAFF.

The rearrangement joins TRBV2 to TRBJ1-2, with 9 bases lining up with TRBD1. J lost 4 bases, V lost 3 bases, and 6 bases had no gene match. This CDR3 region has 15 residues. The germline V gene encodes CDR1 SNHLY and CDR2 FYNNEI. The chain's CDR3 is CASSDEGQGSYGYTF. The DNA of the CDR3 is TGTGCCAGCAGTGATGAGGGACAGGGTTCCTATGGCTACACCTTC.

The V and J genes are TRBV7-3 and TRBJ1-5; the D is unclear. The germline gives CDR1 SGHTA, CDR2 FQGTGA. The CDR3 length is 13 residues. Trimming pared 5 bases from V and 2 bases from J, leaving 7 bases between. The CDR3 reads CASSAQGNQPQHF. CDR3 bases: TGTGCCAGCAGCGCACAAGGCAATCAGCCCCAGCATTTT.

The gene calls are TRBV6-5 and TRBJ1-1; a possible D gene is TRBD1 (5 bases). The CDR3 runs to 13 residues. Germline CDR1 MNHEY, CDR2 SVGAGI. With 7 bases removed from V and 0 bases from J, the gap between germline ends came to 9 bases. The CDR3 sequence is CASKRQMNTEAFF. The CDR3 region has the DNA TGTGCCAGCAAGAGACAGATGAACACTGAAGCTTTCTTT.

The chain is built from TRBV25-1 and TRBJ1-1; D call uncertain. The ends were cut back, 4 bases at V and 0 bases at J, with 15 bases in the middle. CDR3 length: 16 residues. The germline V gene encodes CDR1 MGHDK and CDR2 SYGVNS. CDR3 residues: CASSVEEDPMNTEAFF. The DNA for the CDR3 is TGTGCCAGCAGTGTAGAGGAAGACCCAATGAACACTGAAGCTTTCTTT.

V is TRBV2 and J is TRBJ2-5, with 8 positions matching TRBD1. Unmatched junction bases numbered 11, after V lost 6 bases and J lost 2 bases. This CDR3 is 16 amino acids long. CDR1 and CDR2 (germline): SNHLY, FYNNEI. The CDR3 loop reads CASSWRTGRFQETQYF. The CDR3 nucleotides are TGTGCCAGCAGCTGGAGGACAGGGAGATTTCAAGAGACCCAGTACTTC.

This chain links TRBV10-2 with TRBJ1-3; unclear D gene. Germline V gene lookup returns CDR1 WSHSY and CDR2 SAAADI. There are 15 residues in the CDR3. The V and J ends lost 3 bases and 4 bases respectively, with 13 bases between them. CDR3 in amino acids: CASSDHGVAGNTIYF. CDR3 in DNA: TGCGCCAGCAGTGATCACGGGGTAGCAGGAAACACCATATATTTT.

The rearrangement joins TRBV7-2 to TRBJ1-3, with 7 bases that match TRBD1. Germline V lookup: CDR1 SGHTA, CDR2 FQGNSA. CDR3 size: 16 residues. The ends lost 5 bases at V and 4 bases at J; junction bases unmatched: 11. The CDR3 region has the DNA TGTGCCAGCAGCCCCCTTCAGACAGGGCCCGGAAACACCATATATTTT. It translates to CASSPLQTGPGNTIYF.

The chain has TRBV12-3 or TRBV12-4 and TRBJ1-6; the D gene is possibly TRBD1 (6 bases). Trimming pared 2 bases from V and 14 bases from J, leaving 10 bases between. CDR3 length equals 12 residues. Written as DNA, the CDR3 is TGTGCCAGCAGTTTACAGGGGCTTTCCCTCCACTTT. Translating it yields CASSLQGLSLHF.

V is TRBV7-3 and J is TRBJ2-3, with unresolved D. The ends were cut back, 1 base at V and 4 bases at J, with 9 bases in the middle. This CDR3 has 14 residues. Germline assignment: CDR1 SGHTA and CDR2 FQGTGA. The CDR3 loop is CASSLRHRSDTQYF. In nucleotides, the CDR3 is TGTGCCAGCAGCTTAAGGCATCGTTCAGATACGCAGTATTTT.

CDR3 sequence reads: CASSLGPGTNQPQHF. In DNA form, the CDR3 reads TGTGCCAGCAGTTTAGGGCCGGGAACCAATCAGCCCCAGCATTTT. The rearrangement uses TRBV27 and TRBJ1-5; D is uncertain. CDR3 length equals 15 residues. Trimming cost V 2 bases and J 3 bases, with 11 bases left between them. Germline-derived CDR1 and CDR2 are MNHEY and SMNVEV (reference sequence).

The gene calls are TRBV18 and TRBJ2-1; 7 bases map to TRBD2. The CDR3 length is 15 residues. Trimming at V came to 6 bases and at J to 6 bases, leaving 11 bases not matched to a gene. Germline assignment: CDR1 KGHSH and CDR2 LQKENI. CDR3: CASSAGTIASNEQFF. The DNA for the CDR3 is TGTGCCAGCTCGGCCGGGACTATTGCTTCCAATGAGCAGTTCTTC. Combining the CDR3 with reference TRBV18 and TRBJ2-1 gives the whole variable domain NAGVMQNPRHLVRRRGQEARLRCSPMKGHSHVYWYRQLPEEGLKFMVYLQKENIIDESGMPKERFSAEFPKEGPSILRIQQVVRGDSAAYFCASSAGTIASNEQFFGPGTRLTVL.

The chain joins TRBV6-5 to TRBJ1-3; D uncertain. The CDR3 is made up of 15 amino acids. Germline V gene sequence: CDR1 MNHEY, CDR2 SVGAGI. Trimming removed 2 bases from V and 0 bases from J, with 8 bases in between. The CDR3 protein is CASSYEGGSGNTIYF. The CDR3 nucleotides are TGTGCCAGCAGTTACGAAGGAGGCTCTGGAAACACCATATATTTT.

The V gene is TRBV9, the J gene TRBJ1-3; no clear D gene. Germline loops: CDR1 SGDLS, CDR2 YYNGEE. Between the trimmed V and J ends, which lost 3 bases and 0 bases, there was a span of 10 bases. This CDR3 spans 15 amino acids. This chain's CDR3 is CASSGEPHSGNTIYF. CDR3 DNA sequence: TGTGCCAGCAGCGGGGAGCCCCACTCTGGAAACACCATATATTTT. Combining the CDR3 with reference TRBV9 and TRBJ1-3 gives the whole variable domain DSGVTQTPKHLITATGQRVTLRCSPRSGDLSVYWYQQSLDQGLQFLIQYYNGEERAKGNILERFSAQQFPDLHSELNLSSLELGDSALYFCASSGEPHSGNTIYFGEGSWLTVV.

V usage is TRBV18 and J usage is TRBJ1-2, with D perhaps matching TRBD1 (6 bases). The ends were cut back, 5 bases at V and 4 bases at J, with 17 bases in the middle. The CDR3 covers 15 residues. Germline CDR1 is KGHSH and CDR2 is LQKENI. The CDR3 loop reads CASSSSSDSFYGYTF. CDR3 in DNA: TGTGCCAGCTCATCATCCTCGGACAGTTTCTATGGCTACACCTTC.

The genes are TRBV21-1 and TRBJ2-5; TRBD2, the table's D call, lacks a check against the DNA. TRBV21-1 is labeled a pseudogene. This CDR3 is built from 18 residues. The CDR3 DNA reads TGTGCCAGCAGCAATTCCGGGACTAGCGGGGGGGCAAGAGAGACCCAGTACTTC. The encoded protein is CASSNSGTSGGARETQYF.

The V and J genes are TRBV6-1 and TRBJ1-1; 8 bases line up with TRBD1. CDR1 and CDR2 (germline): MNHNS, SASEGT. V lost 3 bases and J lost 1; bases outside the gene matches: 1. The CDR3 runs 14 residues. The CDR3 DNA is TGTGCCAGCAGTGAGGGGACAGGGAACACTGAAGCTTTCTTT. Translating it yields CASSEGTGNTEAFF.

The chain couples TRBV6-1 to TRBJ2-2; 9 bases fit TRBD2. Germline V gene sequence: CDR1 MNHNS, CDR2 SASEGT. There are 20 residues in the CDR3. Trimming cost V 3 bases and J 5 bases; bases outside gene matches: 19. The CDR3 nucleotides read TGTGCCAGCAGTGACCTGCTAGCGGGGAGCTCGGTTGGTATGACCGGGGAGCTGTTTTTT. It is translated as CASSDLLAGSSVGMTGELFF.